The clone carrying this TCR beta chain has at least ten counts. Its antigen is as yet unknown. These data originate in a study of T-cell reconstitution after alpha-beta-depleted transplantation in children. General study findings and limits: Where alpha-beta T cells came from about two months after transplant was reportedly several hundred expanded graft clones. Some patients' high day-60 TCRbeta diversity was traced to surviving recipient T cells and thymic progenitors.

Unique molecular identifiers were built into the TCRbeta library. TCRdb processed the PCR reads anew with MiXCR; each CDR3 protein has one entry. The table includes fewer than 750,000 distinct CDR3 sequences, under 25% detected once. CDR3 size: 12 residues. Germline V gives CDR1 DFQATT, CDR2 SNEGSKA (reference sequence). Trimming cost V 2 bases and J 0 bases, with 2 bases left between them. The sequence was collected from a boy under two years old who had a stem cell transplant for acute myeloid leukemia, so the T cells may come from the graft donor. The chain joins TRBV20-1 to TRBJ1-5; no firm D call. Sequencing used PBMCs, mostly from graft donor cells, obtained 360 days after TCRalphabeta/CD19-depleted stem cell transplant. The CDR3 loop reads CSARNSNQPQHF. CDR3 nucleotides: TGCAGTGCTAGAAATAGCAATCAGCCCCAGCATTTT.